A selection of T cell receptor beta chains follows, all from one sample in a study of CD8+CD57+ T cells in acquired aplastic anemia. TCRdb re-called the reads with MiXCR, one entry per CDR3 protein. The table includes around 200,000 distinct CDR3 sequences, roughly 55% detected once. Sequenced input: sorted CD4+, CD8+, or CD8+CD57+ T cells (not recorded which) from PBMCs. The source of these receptors is a human donor in good health. The CDR3 runs from the conserved cysteine through the conserved F or W. The D gene is left open where the match is weak. Clone sizes are given selectively: once, few, many, or a class where the clone is expanded.

clone size	J gene	CDR3 length	D gene	V gene	CDR3 DNA	CDR3 protein
many	TRBJ2-3	20	TRBD2	TRBV7-8	TGTGCCAGCAGCTCACCGGCCCGACTAGCGGGGGGCCGGGTCACAGATACGCAGTATTTT	CASSSPARLAGGRVTDTQYF
many	TRBJ2-2	16	TRBD1	TRBV5-4	TGTGCCAGCAGCCCCCGGGACAGGGAGAGCACCGGGGAGCTGTTTTTT	CASSPRDRESTGELFF
.	TRBJ1-2	12	.	TRBV29-1	TGCAGCGTGGCTGAGTTAGTTTATGGCTACACCTTC	CSVAELVYGYTF
.	TRBJ2-7	14	.	TRBV7-9	TGTGCCAGCAGCGGCGGGACGGGCGATTACGAGCAGTACTTC	CASSGGTGDYEQYF
once	TRBJ2-3	14	TRBD1	TRBV9	TGTGCCAGCAGCTTGACAGGGGGCGTAGATACGCAGTATTTT	CASSLTGGVDTQYF
once	TRBJ2-7	14	TRBD2	TRBV5-6	TGTGCCAGCGCTACGAGCGGGGCCGCGGACGAGCAGTACTTC	CASATSGAADEQYF
.	TRBJ2-2	11	.	TRBV2	TGTGCCAGCCGTTCCACCGGGGAGCTGTTTTTT	CASRSTGELFF
.	TRBJ1-4	14	.	TRBV5-1	TGCGCCAGCAGCCCCGGACCGGTTCGGGAAAAACTGTTTTTT	CASSPGPVREKLFF
.	TRBJ1-1	12	.	TRBV29-1	TGCAGCGGGAGGACTGTGAACGCTGAAGCTTTCTTT	CSGRTVNAEAFF
once	TRBJ2-1	15	.	TRBV20-1	TGCAGCGTTGGCGCGGGGGGGACAGGGGCGAATGAGCAGTTCTTC	CSVGAGGTGANEQFF
.	TRBJ2-5	14	.	TRBV5-1	TGCGCCATCGGCCTGGGGCAGGGACAAGAGACCCAGTACTTC	CAIGLGQGQETQYF
many	TRBJ2-1	15	TRBD2	TRBV4-1	TGCGCCAGCAGCGAACTAGCGGGAGACTACAATGAGCAGTTCTTC	CASSELAGDYNEQFF
.	TRBJ1-6	15	.	TRBV7-2	TGTGCCACCAGTTTGTCCAGCCCATTAGGTTCACCCCTCCACTTT	CATSLSSPLGSPLHF
.	TRBJ1-5	17	TRBD1	TRBV25-1	TGTGCCAGCAGCCACAAACCGGGGCAGGGGGGCAGTCAGCCCCAGCATTTT	CASSHKPGQGGSQPQHF
.	TRBJ2-2	16	.	TRBV7-6	TGTGCCAGCAGCTTAGCCGCTAGCCCCAACACCGGGGAGCTGTTTTTT	CASSLAASPNTGELFF
many	TRBJ2-2	11	.	TRBV9	TGTGCCAGCAAAAATCCCGGGGAGCTGTTTTTT	CASKNPGELFF
.	TRBJ2-1	13	.	TRBV5-7	TGTGCCAGCAGCCCTACTAGGGGAGCCGAGCAGTTCTTC	CASSPTRGAEQFF
.	TRBJ2-2	16	TRBD1	TRBV2	TGTGCCACCAGCCCGGACACCGGGACAGTTACCGGGGAGCTGTTTTTT	CATSPDTGTVTGELFF
once	TRBJ2-1	16	.	TRBV9	TGTGCCAGCAGCGCCTCGCCGGCCGGCGGGATTGGTGAGCAGTTCTTC	CASSASPAGGIGEQFF
.	TRBJ1-2	14	.	TRBV5-1	TGCGCCAGCAGCTTGGAACAGAATAACTATGGCTACACCTTC	CASSLEQNNYGYTF
.	TRBJ2-3	16	TRBD2	TRBV7-6	TGTGCTAGCAGCTTAGGTCCGGGAGGTACCACAGATACGCAGTATTTT	CASSLGPGGTTDTQYF
many	TRBJ1-1	14	TRBD1	TRBV14	TGTGCCAGCAGCCACTGGACAGGCGACACTGAAGCTTTCTTT	CASSHWTGDTEAFF
.	TRBJ2-3	17	.	TRBV12-2	TGTGCAAGTCGCTTAGCGAACGACAGGATCAATCGTTATACGCAGTATTTT	CASRLANDRINRYTQYF
few	TRBJ1-4	14	.	TRBV15	TGTGCCACCAGCAGAGATTCTACGGGGTTGAAACTGTTTTTT	CATSRDSTGLKLFF
.	TRBJ2-5	15	.	TRBV2	TGTGCCAGCAGTGAGCGGACCTACGACGGGGAGACCCAGTACTTC	CASSERTYDGETQYF
.	TRBJ2-3	13	.	TRBV9	TGTGCCAGCAGCGTAGCCCTCTTGGATACGCAGTATTTT	CASSVALLDTQYF
.	TRBJ2-7	16	TRBD1	TRBV19	TGTGCCAGTAGTCCCCGGACAGGGTCCCATTTACACGAGCAGTACTTC	CASSPRTGSHLHEQYF
.	TRBJ1-2	13	TRBD1	TRBV7-8	TGTGCCAGCAGCCCAGGGACAGTCTCTGGAAACACCTTC	CASSPGTVSGNTF
.	TRBJ2-1	15	TRBD2	TRBV7-8	TGTGCCAGCAGCTTGGATCGGACTAGTGGGAATGAGCAGTTCTTC	CASSLDRTSGNEQFF
many	TRBJ2-3	15	.	TRBV7-2	TGTGCCAGCAGCTCACCCGGGACTCCCATGGATACGCAGTATTTT	CASSSPGTPMDTQYF
.	TRBJ1-1	12	.	TRBV10-1	TGCGCCAGCAGTGAGGTGAAGGGCCGCGCTTTCTTT	CASSEVKGRAFF
.	TRBJ2-6	18	TRBD1	TRBV25-1	TGTGCCAGCAGGCCCGGACAGGGAAAGACACCTGGGGCCAACGTCCTGACTTTC	CASRPGQGKTPGANVLTF
many	TRBJ2-7	13	.	TRBV30	TGTGCCTGGAGTGTGACCCGTGGCTACGAGCAGTACTTC	CAWSVTRGYEQYF
.	TRBJ2-3	13	TRBD1	TRBV6-4	TGTGCCAGCAGTGGGACAGGAACAGATACGCAGTATTTT	CASSGTGTDTQYF
few	TRBJ2-7	15	TRBD2	TRBV24-1	TGTGCCACCAGTGATTCGGGGGGAGGGATTGACGAGCAGTACTTC	CATSDSGGGIDEQYF
many	TRBJ2-7	13	.	TRBV11-2	TGTGCCAGCAGCTTAGAGTCGGGCTACGAGCAGTACTTC	CASSLESGYEQYF
.	TRBJ2-3	14	TRBD1	TRBV11-2	TGTGCCAGCAGCCCCGGGACAGGGGCAGATACGCAGTATTTT	CASSPGTGADTQYF
.	TRBJ2-3	16	.	TRBV24-1	TGTGCCACCAGTGACTACCGGGACCCCCTCGGGGATACGCAGTATTTT	CATSDYRDPLGDTQYF
.	TRBJ2-1	17	TRBD2	TRBV7-9	TGTGCCAGCAGCTCTACTAGCGGGGGAGGACCTTACAATGAGCAGTTCTTC	CASSSTSGGGPYNEQFF
.	TRBJ2-7	11	.	TRBV7-9	TGTGCCAGCAGCGCTCAGTACGAGCAGTACTTC	CASSAQYEQYF
many	TRBJ1-6	15	TRBD1	TRBV7-8	TGTGCCAGCAGCGAGACAGGGTCGGGTAATTCACCCCTCCACTTT	CASSETGSGNSPLHF
.	TRBJ2-3	15	TRBD1	TRBV7-3	TGTGCCAGCAGCTTAATAGGGGGCGCATCAGATACGCAGTATTTT	CASSLIGGASDTQYF
.	TRBJ2-7	14	TRBD1	TRBV2	TGTGCCAGCAGCCAGGCGGGACAGGGGAGGGAGCAGTACTTC	CASSQAGQGREQYF
.	TRBJ2-1	14	.	TRBV15	TGTGCCACCAGCAGTTGGGGAAGGGGCAATGAGCAGTTCTTC	CATSSWGRGNEQFF
many	TRBJ2-3	14	.	TRBV19	TGTGCCAGTAGTAAGCCGCTTAGCACAGATACGCAGTATTTT	CASSKPLSTDTQYF
.	TRBJ2-3	14	TRBD2	TRBV7-9	TGTGCCAGCAGCCGGGACTACCACACAGATACGCAGTATTTT	CASSRDYHTDTQYF
.	TRBJ1-6	13	.	TRBV15	TGTGCCACCAGCAATGATCCTAACTCACCCCTCCACTTT	CATSNDPNSPLHF
.	TRBJ2-1	18	TRBD2	TRBV19	TGTGCCGGAACGACCGGGACTAGCGGGAGGCCACCTCGGGCTGAGCAGTTCTTC	CAGTTGTSGRPPRAEQFF
.	TRBJ2-7	9	.	TRBV6-1	TGTGCCACCCCCTACGAGCAGTACTTC	CATPYEQYF
.	TRBJ2-6	13	.	TRBV11-1	TGTGCCAGCAGGACTTCTGGGGCCAACGTCCTGACTTTC	CASRTSGANVLTF
.	TRBJ2-7	16	TRBD1	TRBV6-1	TGTGCCAGCATGCCAAACCTGGGACAGGGGGTCTACGAGCAGTACTTC	CASMPNLGQGVYEQYF
.	TRBJ1-6	16	TRBD1	TRBV20-1	TGCAGTGCCCCTGGGGGGGGGGGACAGGGACGTTCACCCCTCCACTTT	CSAPGGGGQGRSPLHF
many	TRBJ2-7	17	.	TRBV4-1	TGCGCCAGCAGCCAGCAAGAGCCCCGGGACGCCACCTACGAGCAGTACTTC	CASSQQEPRDATYEQYF